This is a list of T cell receptor beta chains from one sample in a study of T cell repertoires in cytomegalovirus infection. TCRdb re-analysed the reads in MiXCR, keeping a single row per CDR3 protein. This sample has approximately 150,000 distinct CDR3 sequences, with 17% found just once. What was sequenced was CD8+ T cells from PBMCs. All receptors come from a human donor in good health (CMV status not recorded). Some clones in this sample may be carry-over from other donors' samples. The conserved cysteine and the conserved F or W are not part of the CDR3 here. Fields, in order: clone size, V gene, J gene, CDR3 protein. Not all rows give a size; the values are once, few, many and, for expanded clones, a class.

many	TRBV4-1	TRBJ2-1	ASSQEIRLAGAEQF
few	TRBV20-1	TRBJ1-5	SARDRGQFSNQPQH
-	TRBV28	TRBJ2-7	ASSFVREISYEQY
few	TRBV7-2	TRBJ1-1	ASSLKKLNTEAF
few	TRBV6-2/TRBV6-3	TRBJ1-1	ASSTLQGANTEAF
-	TRBV28	TRBJ1-3	ASSPRPGSPGNTIY
-	TRBV28	TRBJ1-2	ASNRGHGYT
-	TRBV12-3/TRBV12-4	TRBJ2-7	ASSPRGGKA
few	TRBV27	TRBJ2-7	ASRTGGYEQY
many	TRBV7-8	TRBJ2-1	ASSSRTSGTYNEQF
few	TRBV6-5	TRBJ2-5	ASSPDRKTQY
-	TRBV6-5	TRBJ1-5	ASSHESNSNQPQH
many	TRBV7-2	TRBJ1-1	ASSLPQLPQGTNTEAF
-	TRBV11-1	TRBJ2-1	ASNRGISQSSYNEQF
-	TRBV12-3/TRBV12-4	TRBJ1-1	ASSPGQGWTEAF
many	TRBV7-2	TRBJ2-3	ASSPSRLAGARDTQY
-	TRBV9	TRBJ2-5	ASYGASGAH
-	TRBV6-2/TRBV6-3	TRBJ2-3	ASSYSRGTSKTGGGPDTQY
few	TRBV15	TRBJ2-3	ATSRDTDTQY
few	TRBV2	TRBJ2-1	ASSEGYNEQF
few	TRBV2	TRBJ2-5	ASRSGQGEETQY
few	TRBV5-5	TRBJ1-2	ASRSGPGNNYGYT
-	TRBV2	TRBJ1-1	ASPQGAEAF
-	TRBV28	TRBJ1-5	ASSFFQGGNQPQH
few	TRBV27	TRBJ2-7	ASSLTGGGEQY
once	TRBV11-2	TRBJ2-5	ASSPPMETQY
few	TRBV6-5	TRBJ2-1	ASSLRRLNNEQF
few	TRBV7-8	TRBJ1-1	ASSSRQGKNTEAF
-	TRBV20-1	TRBJ1-5	SAKARGSNQPQH
few	TRBV11-2	TRBJ2-6	ASSLDVTSGANVLT
few	TRBV4-3	TRBJ2-6	ASSQEGVTGANVLT
few	TRBV7-2	TRBJ2-4	ASSLDEGSAKNIQY
-	TRBV5-5	TRBJ1-2	ASSLVGGTDGYT
-	TRBV27	TRBJ2-7	ASSRGGATIYEQY
many	TRBV29-1	TRBJ2-7	SVEDEGKSSYEQY
-	TRBV4-1	TRBJ2-3	ASSPLVGDTQY
-	TRBV7-3	TRBJ2-1	ASSVNAWTAPKIQYNEQF
few	TRBV7-8	TRBJ1-1	ASSLAGTAEAF
few	TRBV7-6	TRBJ2-1	ASSGGGGPEQF
few	TRBV7-2	TRBJ1-1	ASSLIFAEAF
-	TRBV7-2	TRBJ2-2	ASSLGGTGTGELF
few	TRBV7-9	TRBJ2-7	ASRPRDSRLYEQY
few	TRBV7-9	TRBJ2-7	ASSSLSTGTPYEQY
many	TRBV11-2	TRBJ2-3	ASSLASGSTPTQY
-	TRBV6-6	TRBJ2-7	ASSYPPGGSSYEQY
few	TRBV6-6	TRBJ2-2	ASSYRGSGELF
few	TRBV6-6	TRBJ1-1	ASSPTGTAEAF
few	TRBV6-6	TRBJ2-1	ASSYQDRNNEQF
few	TRBV20-1	TRBJ2-1	SARDSRDPGGHEQF
many	TRBV6-2/TRBV6-3	TRBJ1-1	ASAFWDRGTEAF
few	TRBV5-6	TRBJ1-1	ASSPFGQGAIDAEAF
-	TRBV7-9	TRBJ2-2	ASRIQGELF
-	TRBV7-9	TRBJ2-1	ASGVTYNEQF
-	TRBV7-8	TRBJ1-1	ASSPTGAGNTEAF
-	TRBV7-2	TRBJ2-5	ASSLVRARQETQY